This paragraph reports one T cell receptor (beta chain). These data belong to a study of yellow fever vaccine responses in identical twins. CDR3 size: 16 residues. Germline V CDR1 and CDR2: SGHNT, YENEEA. V was shortened by 5 bases and J by 1 base, with 14 bases between the two germline ends. TCRdb fed the RT-PCR reads into MiXCR, producing one record per CDR3 protein. The sample contains 2,000 or so distinct CDR3 sequences, about 87% of which appear only once. The chain recombines TRBV11-3 with TRBJ2-2; D is uncertain. The sequencing here drew on T cells from blood (PBMCs), unsorted or a sorted subset (not recorded which), taken before or after yellow fever vaccination (not recorded which). The origin of this receptor is a woman between 18 and 29 years old who received the yellow fever vaccine. Written as DNA, the CDR3 is TGTGCCAGCAGCCGCCGCCACCTAGGGAACACCGGGGAGCTGTTTTTT. As protein: CASSRRHLGNTGELFF.